These 9 T cell receptor beta chains came from one sample sequenced in a study of blood T cell repertoires in COVID-19. Profiled with immunoSEQ multiplex PCR; TCRdb holds only in-frame clones, not every one. The sample lists under 250,000 clones; over 75% were seen once. Sequenced sample: peripheral blood. The source of these receptors is a human donor in a cohort sampled during active COVID-19.

The chain uses TRBV2 and TRBJ2-3; D possibly corresponds to TRBD2 (7 bases). Germline V gives CDR1 SNHLY, CDR2 FYNNEI. This CDR3 is 16 amino acids long. Trimming shortened V by 4 bases and J by 0 bases, and 14 bases separated the two germline ends. CDR3 coding DNA: TGTGCCAGCAGTGGGGAGAAGGGGGGGAGCACAGATACGCAGTATTTT. Protein sequence: CASSGEKGGSTDTQYF. Full variable domain (rest looked up from reference TRBV2 and TRBJ2-3): EPEVTQTPSHQVTQMGQEVILRCVPISNHLYFYWYRQILGQKVEFLVSFYNNEISEKSEIFDDQFSVERPDGSNFTLKIRSTKLEDSAMYFCASSGEKGGSTDTQYFGPGTRLTVL.

The V and J genes are TRBV19 and TRBJ2-2; D might be TRBD2 (6 bases). This CDR3 is 17 amino acids long. Germline CDR1 is LNHDA and CDR2 is SQIVND (reference sequence). Trimming cost V 5 bases and J 4 bases, with 20 bases left between them. The CDR3 protein is CASSPPRRDSFTGELFF. The DNA of the CDR3 is TGTGCCAGTAGTCCACCCCGCCGGGACTCTTTCACCGGGGAGCTGTTTTTT. The whole variable domain, filled in from reference TRBV19 and TRBJ2-2, reads DGGITQSPKYLFRKEGQNVTLSCEQNLNHDAMYWYRQDPGQGLRLIYYSQIVNDFQKGDIAEGYSVSREKKESFPLTVTSAQKNPTAFYLCASSPPRRDSFTGELFFGEGSRLTVL.

V and J are TRBV20-1 and TRBJ2-5, with a possible D match to TRBD2 (5 bases). Germline values: CDR1 DFQATT, CDR2 SNEGSKA (reference sequence). Trimming pared 6 bases from V and 4 bases from J, leaving 9 bases between. The CDR3 spans 11 residues. DNA of the CDR3: TGCAGTGCCTTGAGGGTAGAGACCCAGTACTTC. It yields the protein CSALRVETQYF.

The genes are TRBV11-2 and TRBJ2-7; D ambiguous. V was trimmed by 2 bases and J by 5 bases, leaving 7 bases between them. The germline gives CDR1 SGHAT, CDR2 FQNNGV. The CDR3 sequence is 12 residues long. CDR3 sequence: CASSLNTDEQYF. The CDR3 bases are TGTGCCAGCAGCTTAAATACAGACGAGCAGTACTTC.

The gene calls are TRBV27 and TRBJ1-5; a possible D gene is TRBD1 (5 bases). V lost 8 bases and J lost 11, with 16 bases in between. The germline V gene has CDR1 MNHEY and CDR2 SMNVEV (reference sequence). The CDR3 consists of 12 residues. Written as DNA, the CDR3 is TGTGCCAGCTGGGGGGAAATAGGGGCCCAGCATTTT. Translating it yields CASWGEIGAQHF.

There are a few counts of this clone. The chain couples TRBV9 to TRBJ2-7; 10 bases agree with TRBD1. The CDR3 is 14 residues long. The V and J ends lost 4 bases and 3 bases, in that order; junction bases with no gene match: 4. Germline assignment: CDR1 SGDLS and CDR2 YYNGEE. CDR3 residues: CASSKTGGFYEQYF. In nucleotides, the CDR3 is TGTGCCAGCAGCAAGACAGGGGGCTTCTACGAGCAGTACTTC.

As regards this clone: At one boundary the junction diverges from the germline segment, which might be a read error. The V call is TRBV6-2 or TRBV6-3, the J call TRBJ2-3; maybe TRBD2 (5 bases). CDR3 length: 13 amino acids. The germline V gene has CDR1 MNHEY and CDR2 SVGEGT. The CDR3 bases are TGTGCCAGCAGTTACTATTCGGCGGGCCCCCCCCATTTT. It codes for CASSYYSAGPPHF.

The genes are TRBV21-1 and TRBJ2-5; the D call TRBD1 from the table was never checked on the DNA. TRBV21-1 is described as a pseudogene. This CDR3 comprises 17 residues. The CDR3 coding sequence is TGTGCCAGCAGCAAAGAGCAATTAGGCAGGGGGTTAGAGACCCAGTACTTC. It yields the protein CASSKEQLGRGLETQYF.

This clone has just a few counts. The chain couples TRBV6-1 to TRBJ1-5, with 8 nucleotides matching TRBD1. The CDR3 loop spans 17 amino acids. After removal of 0 bases from V and 4 bases from J, the junction contained 8 bases not matched to a gene. CDR1 is MNHNS and CDR2 is SASEGT in the germline V gene. CDR3 region: CASSEAMPRGQNQPQHF. Here the CDR3 DNA reads TGTGCCAGCAGTGAAGCGATGCCCAGGGGGCAGAATCAGCCCCAGCATTTT.